This T cell receptor beta chain was found in a study of blood T cell repertoires in COVID-19. Turning to the study itself: The United States, Italy and Spain provided the acute and convalescent COVID-19 samples. PBMCs, B-cell-depleted T cells, or T cells provided the cDNA or gDNA that made up the material.

V lost 3 bases, J lost 7 bases, and 7 bases stayed unmatched. Germline CDR1 is KGHDR and CDR2 is SFDVKD. This CDR3 spans 16 amino acids. Under the authors' procedure: Nucleated cell counts were estimated from reference gene primer amplification. Generated by immunoSEQ multiplex PCR, the TCRdb table keeps only in-frame clones and is missing some. V, J and clone size reflect that table, while D and trimming were determined from the DNA. The data show about 27,000 clones, 65% to 90% seen once. The TCR originated in a man older than 75 with active or convalescent COVID-19. The sequenced sample consisted of peripheral blood. The genes are TRBV24-1 and TRBJ2-1; TRBD2 matches 11 bases. The CDR3, as DNA: TGTGCCACCAGTGATCCCGGGACTAGCGGATTGAATGAGCAGTTCTTC. The encoded protein is CATSDPGTSGLNEQFF.